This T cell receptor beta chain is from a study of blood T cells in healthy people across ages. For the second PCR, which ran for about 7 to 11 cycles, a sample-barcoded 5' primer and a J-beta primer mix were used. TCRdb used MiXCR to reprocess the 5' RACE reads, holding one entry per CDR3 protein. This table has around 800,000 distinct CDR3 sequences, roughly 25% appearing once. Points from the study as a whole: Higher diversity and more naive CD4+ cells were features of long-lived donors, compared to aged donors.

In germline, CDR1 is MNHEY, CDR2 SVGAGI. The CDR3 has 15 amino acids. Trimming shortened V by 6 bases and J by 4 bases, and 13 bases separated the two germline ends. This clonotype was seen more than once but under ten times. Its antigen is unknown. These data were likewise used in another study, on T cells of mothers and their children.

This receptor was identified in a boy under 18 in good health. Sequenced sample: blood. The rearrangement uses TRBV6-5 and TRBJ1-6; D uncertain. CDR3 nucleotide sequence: TGTGCCAGCAGATCTTCGAGTAGTTATAATTCACCCCTCCACTTT. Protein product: CASRSSSSYNSPLHF.